The T cell receptor beta chain described here comes from a study of blood T cell repertoires in COVID-19. Study-wide context: T cells, B-cell-depleted T cells, or PBMCs supplied cDNA or gDNA.

In the authors' workflow: Amplification of reference gene primers provided the estimated nucleated cell counts. Clones were read by immunoSEQ multiplex PCR, and TCRdb kept only the in-frame ones, dropping some. The V and J calls and clone size come from that table; D and trimming were worked out from the DNA. The table includes roughly 49,000 clones, roughly 86% detected once. Germline values: CDR1 LGHDT, CDR2 YNNKEL (reference sequence). CDR3 size: 17 residues. The germline V and J ends were trimmed by 0 bases and 3 bases, with 16 bases remaining between them. Sequencing was done on a sample of peripheral blood. This TCR derives from a man aged 80 or over with active COVID-19. V and J are TRBV3-1 (or the pseudogene TRBV3-2) and TRBJ2-3; perhaps TRBD2 as D (5 bases). This CDR3 is CASSQESGPMGTDTQYF. The CDR3 coding sequence is TGTGCCAGCAGCCAAGAAAGCGGACCGATGGGAACAGATACGCAGTATTTT.